Shown below are 3 T cell receptor beta chains from a single sample sequenced in a study of T cell responses to AZD1222 COVID-19 vaccine. Data came from immunoSEQ multiplex PCR; TCRdb stores just in-frame clones and leaves some out. The data show 150,000 to 200,000 clones, 90% to 95% seen once. The source was peripheral blood, collected 28 days after the second AZD1222 dose. The receptors here all came from an adult who received the AZD1222 COVID-19 vaccine.

This chain connects TRBV2 to TRBJ2-2; maybe TRBD1 (8 bases). The CDR3 is 17 amino acids. Germline V gene data show CDR1 as SNHLY and CDR2 as FYNNEI. Between the trimmed V and J ends, which lost 6 bases and 6 bases, there was a span of 23 bases. CDR3 nucleotides: TGTGCCAGCAGGCCTACAGGGGGGGGGCGACGCCCCGGGGAGCTGTTTTTT. Translation gives CASRPTGGGRRPGELFF.

This rearrangement joins TRBV28 to TRBJ2-5, with D unclear. Germline loops: CDR1 MDHEN, CDR2 SYDVKM. Trimming stripped 5 bases from V and 2 bases from J, with 15 bases between. This CDR3 is built from 15 residues. The CDR3 sequence is CASSIRAHFQETQYF. DNA for the CDR3: TGTGCCAGCAGTATACGTGCTCATTTTCAAGAGACCCAGTACTTC. Based on the CDR3 plus reference TRBV28 and TRBJ2-5, the full variable domain is DVKVTQSSRYLVKRTGEKVFLECVQDMDHENMFWYRQDPGLGLRLIYFSYDVKMKEKGDIPEGYSVSREKKERFSLILESASTNQTSMYLCASSIRAHFQETQYFGPGTRLLVL.

The CDR3 reads CASRDSPGASIYEQYF. For the CDR3, the DNA is TGTGCCAGCAGGGATAGCCCGGGGGCTTCAATCTACGAGCAGTACTTC. The chain links TRBV2 to TRBJ2-7; the D gene could be TRBD1 or TRBD2 (6 bases each). The V gene lost 6 bases and the J gene lost 3 bases, with 21 bases spanning the gap. Germline loops: CDR1 SNHLY, CDR2 FYNNEI. The CDR3 loop spans 16 amino acids.